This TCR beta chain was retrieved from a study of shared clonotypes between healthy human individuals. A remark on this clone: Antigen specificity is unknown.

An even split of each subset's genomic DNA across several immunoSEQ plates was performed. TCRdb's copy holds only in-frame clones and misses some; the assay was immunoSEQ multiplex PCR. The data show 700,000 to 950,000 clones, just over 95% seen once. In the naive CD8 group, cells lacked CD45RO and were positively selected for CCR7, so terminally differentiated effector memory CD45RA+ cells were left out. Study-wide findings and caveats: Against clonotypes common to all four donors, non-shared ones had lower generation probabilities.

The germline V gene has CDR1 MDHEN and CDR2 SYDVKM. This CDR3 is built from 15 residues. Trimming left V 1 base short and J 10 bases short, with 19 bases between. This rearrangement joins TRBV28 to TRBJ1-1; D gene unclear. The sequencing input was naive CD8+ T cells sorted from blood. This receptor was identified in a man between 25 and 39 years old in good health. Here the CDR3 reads CASSLFGSPRVGAFF. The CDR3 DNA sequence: TGTGCCAGCAGTTTATTTGGTTCGCCGAGAGTAGGAGCTTTCTTT.